The source of this T cell receptor (beta chain) is a study of T cell clusters in autoimmune cytopenias. TRB amplification used around 0.25 ug of peripheral blood genomic DNA. The CDR3 loop spans 13 amino acids. The germline gives CDR1 LGHNA, CDR2 YNFKEQ. One tube held mixed TRB-A and TRB-B primer pools for touch-down PCR. TCRdb reprocessed the multiplex PCR reads, with one entry per CDR3 protein and no DNA. This listing includes roughly 10,000 distinct CDR3 sequences. Separately, the same data were catalogued under a study of T cell repertoires in aging, cancer and after chemotherapy. That report adds: Healthy donor repertoires were recorded over several months to years and showed clear clonal overlap. Loss of evenness, beyond lost richness, contributed to age-related TCR diversity decline in cancer patients. No conclusions about immunological memory after chemotherapy can be drawn from the repertoire data.

The TCR sequence derives from a human donor in good health. Sequencing was done on a sample of peripheral blood. The chain couples TRBV4-2 to TRBJ2-7; TCRdb designates TRBD1, a call that cannot be tested without DNA. CDR3 sequence reads: CASSQGGNYEQYF.